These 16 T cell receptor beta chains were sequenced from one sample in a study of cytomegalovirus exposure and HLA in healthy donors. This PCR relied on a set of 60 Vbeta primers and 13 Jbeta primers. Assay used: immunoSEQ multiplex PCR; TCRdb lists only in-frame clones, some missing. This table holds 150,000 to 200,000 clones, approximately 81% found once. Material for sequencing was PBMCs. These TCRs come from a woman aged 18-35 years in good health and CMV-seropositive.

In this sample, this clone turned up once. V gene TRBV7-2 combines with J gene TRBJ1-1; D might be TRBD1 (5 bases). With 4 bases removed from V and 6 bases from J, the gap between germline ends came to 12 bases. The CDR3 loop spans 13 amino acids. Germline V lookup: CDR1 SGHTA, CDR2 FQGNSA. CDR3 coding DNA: TGTGCCAGCAGCTATGGGGGGAGGGCTGAAGCTTTCTTT. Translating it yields CASSYGGRAEAFF.

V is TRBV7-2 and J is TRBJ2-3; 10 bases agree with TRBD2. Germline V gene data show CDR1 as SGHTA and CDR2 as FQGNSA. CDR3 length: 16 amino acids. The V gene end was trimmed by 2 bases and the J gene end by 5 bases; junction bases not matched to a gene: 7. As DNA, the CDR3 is TGTGCCAGCAGCTTAAGCGGGGGGGCCTTCAAAGATACGCAGTATTTT. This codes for CASSLSGGAFKDTQYF.

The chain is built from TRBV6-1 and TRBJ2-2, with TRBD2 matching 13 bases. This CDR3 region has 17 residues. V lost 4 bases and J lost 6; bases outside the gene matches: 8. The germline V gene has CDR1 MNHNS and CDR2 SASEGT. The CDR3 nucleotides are TGTGCCAGCAGTGGACTAGCGGGGGGCGTTGCGGCCGGGGAGCTGTTTTTT. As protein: CASSGLAGGVAAGELFF.

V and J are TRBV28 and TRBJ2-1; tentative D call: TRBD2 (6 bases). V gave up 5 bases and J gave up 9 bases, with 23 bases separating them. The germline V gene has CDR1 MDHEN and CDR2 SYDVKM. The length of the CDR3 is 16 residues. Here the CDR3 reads CASSAPSVRPYGEQFF. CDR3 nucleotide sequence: TGTGCCAGCAGTGCACCTAGCGTAAGGCCATACGGTGAGCAGTTCTTC.

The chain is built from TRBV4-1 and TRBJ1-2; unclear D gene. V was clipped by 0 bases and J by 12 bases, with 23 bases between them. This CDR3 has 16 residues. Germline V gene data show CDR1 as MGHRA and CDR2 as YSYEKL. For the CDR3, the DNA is TGCGCCAGCAGCCAAGATACAAGGACTTTATTCGATTGGAACACCTTC. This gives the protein CASSQDTRTLFDWNTF.

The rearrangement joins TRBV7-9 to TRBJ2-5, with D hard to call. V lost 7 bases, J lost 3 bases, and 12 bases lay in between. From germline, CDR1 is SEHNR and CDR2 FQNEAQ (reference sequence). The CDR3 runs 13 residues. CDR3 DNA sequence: TGTGCCAGCACCCAGGCCCTAAAAGAGACCCAGTACTTC. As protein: CASTQALKETQYF.

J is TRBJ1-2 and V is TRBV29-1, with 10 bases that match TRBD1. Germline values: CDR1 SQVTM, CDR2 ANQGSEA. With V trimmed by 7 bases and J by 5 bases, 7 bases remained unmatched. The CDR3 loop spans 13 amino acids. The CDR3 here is CSAGTGAGYGYTF. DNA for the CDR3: TGCAGCGCCGGGACAGGGGCAGGTTATGGCTACACCTTC.

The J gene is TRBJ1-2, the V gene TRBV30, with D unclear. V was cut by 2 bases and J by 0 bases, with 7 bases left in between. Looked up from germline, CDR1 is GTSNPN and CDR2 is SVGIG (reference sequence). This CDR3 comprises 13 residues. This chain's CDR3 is CAWSTASNYGYTF. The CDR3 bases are TGTGCCTGGAGTACAGCCTCTAACTATGGCTACACCTTC.

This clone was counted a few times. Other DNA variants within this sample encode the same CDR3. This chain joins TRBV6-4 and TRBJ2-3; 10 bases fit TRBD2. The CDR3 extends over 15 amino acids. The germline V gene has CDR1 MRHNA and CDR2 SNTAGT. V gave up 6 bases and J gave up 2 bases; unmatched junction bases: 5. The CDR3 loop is CASSRSGGATDTQYF. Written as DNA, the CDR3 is TGTGCCAGCAGCCGCAGCGGGGGGGCCACAGATACGCAGTATTTT.

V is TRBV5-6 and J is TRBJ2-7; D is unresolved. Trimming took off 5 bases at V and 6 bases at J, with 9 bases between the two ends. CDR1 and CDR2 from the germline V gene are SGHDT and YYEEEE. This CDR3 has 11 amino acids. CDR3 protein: CASSFRGEQYF. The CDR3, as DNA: TGTGCCAGCAGTTTTCGCGGCGAGCAGTACTTC.

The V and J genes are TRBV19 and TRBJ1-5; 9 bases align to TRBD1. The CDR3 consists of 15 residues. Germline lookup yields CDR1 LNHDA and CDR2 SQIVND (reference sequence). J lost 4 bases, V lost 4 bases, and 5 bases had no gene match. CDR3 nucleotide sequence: TGTGCCAGTAGTACCAAACAGGGGGCTAATCAGCCCCAGCATTTT. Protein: CASSTKQGANQPQHF.

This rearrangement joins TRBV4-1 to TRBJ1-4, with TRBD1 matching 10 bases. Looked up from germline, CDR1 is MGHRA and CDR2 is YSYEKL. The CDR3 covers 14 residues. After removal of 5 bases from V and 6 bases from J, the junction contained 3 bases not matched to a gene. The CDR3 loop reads CASSDGTGDEKLFF. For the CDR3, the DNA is TGCGCCAGCAGCGACGGGACAGGGGATGAAAAACTGTTTTTT.

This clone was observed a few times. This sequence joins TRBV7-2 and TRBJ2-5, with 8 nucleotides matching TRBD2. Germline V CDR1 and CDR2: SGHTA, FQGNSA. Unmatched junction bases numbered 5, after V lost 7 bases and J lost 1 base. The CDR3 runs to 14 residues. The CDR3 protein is CASNLSGGQETQYF. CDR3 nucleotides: TGTGCCAGCAATCTCAGCGGGGGCCAAGAGACCCAGTACTTC. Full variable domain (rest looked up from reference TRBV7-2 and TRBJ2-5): GAGVSQSPSNKVTEKGKDVELRCDPISGHTALYWYRQSLGQGLEFLIYFQGNSAPDKSGLPSDRFSAERTGGSVSTLTIQRTQQEDSAVYLCASNLSGGQETQYFGPGTRLLVL.

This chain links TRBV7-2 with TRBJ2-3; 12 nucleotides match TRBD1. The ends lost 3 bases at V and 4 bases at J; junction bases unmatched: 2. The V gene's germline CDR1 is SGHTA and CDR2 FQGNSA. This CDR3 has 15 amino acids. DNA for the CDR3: TGTGCCAGCAGCTTTGGGACAGGGGGCGCAGATACGCAGTATTTT. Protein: CASSFGTGGADTQYF.

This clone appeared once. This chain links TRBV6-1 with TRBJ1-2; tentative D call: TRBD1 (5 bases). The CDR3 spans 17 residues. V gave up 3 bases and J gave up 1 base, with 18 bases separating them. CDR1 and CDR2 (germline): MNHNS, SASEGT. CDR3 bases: TGTGCCAGCAGTGAGGTACAGGAGCTTTACTATAACTATGGCTACACCTTC. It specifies CASSEVQELYYNYGYTF.

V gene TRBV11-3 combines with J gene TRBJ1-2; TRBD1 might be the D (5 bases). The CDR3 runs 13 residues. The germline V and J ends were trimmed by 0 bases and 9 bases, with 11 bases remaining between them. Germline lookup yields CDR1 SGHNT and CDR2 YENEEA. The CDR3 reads CASSLDLPGSYTF. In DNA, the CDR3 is TGTGCCAGCAGCTTAGATCTCCCAGGGAGCTACACCTTC.